This T cell receptor (beta chain) derives from a study of identifying expanded T cells in peripheral blood. The sample holds one count of this clone. Collection occurred without any documented infections or immune events in donors. Measured with immunoSEQ multiplex PCR; TCRdb has only the in-frame clones, and not every one. The sample carries around 57,000 clones, about 87% recorded once. Germline V gives CDR1 SGHDT, CDR2 YYEEEE. The CDR3 is made up of 15 amino acids. V lost 1 base, J lost 6 bases, and 17 bases lay in between. V and J are TRBV5-6 and TRBJ2-7; a possible D gene is TRBD1 (6 bases). This clonotype originated in a person aged 18-69 years in good health. The source material was blood. This CDR3 reads CASSLPQGAGGEQYF. The DNA for the CDR3 is TGTGCCAGCAGCTTGCCACAGGGCGCTGGTGGCGAGCAGTACTTC.